What follows are 18 T cell receptor beta chains derived from one specimen sequenced in a study of human thymus T cells (dated by TCRdb to the early 2020s). Thymus tissue was obtained as surgical resects removed during corrective cardiac surgery. To prepare the library, the immunoSEQ multiplex PCR assay was applied. Here the immuneACCESS table is served through TCRdb, limited to in-frame sequences with V and J called. Missing clones are a known gap in these copies; in checked studies unresolved V genes cover under half, and the rest lacks a known reason. The sample table contains around 130,000 clones; only one count was recorded for about 94% of them. The leading ten clones occupy approximately 0.022% of the sample. The sequenced sample consisted of thymus tissue. The receptors originated from a boy younger than two with a congenital heart defect but otherwise immunologically healthy.

The gene calls are TRBV5-1 and TRBJ1-4; possible D gene TRBD1, 6 bases. The germline V gene has CDR1 SGHRS and CDR2 YFSETQ. The CDR3 runs to 14 residues. Trimming pared 4 bases from V and 8 bases from J, leaving 15 bases between. For the CDR3, the DNA is TGCGCCAGCAGCGCAGCAGGGGAGGGGGAAAAACTGTTTTTT. Translating gives CASSAAGEGEKLFF.

The chain uses TRBV4-1 and TRBJ1-3; TRBD1 might be the D (6 bases). CDR1 is MGHRA, CDR2 YSYEKL, per germline. The CDR3 is 19 residues long. Trimming took 1 base from V and 6 from J, leaving 25 bases between them. The CDR3 bases are TGCGCCAGCAGCCAAGTCCCGATCATAACAGGGAAGGTTGAAAACACCATATATTTT. Translated, it gives CASSQVPIITGKVENTIYF.

The chain combines TRBV2 with TRBJ1-2, with 8 bases lining up with TRBD1. V gave up 8 bases and J gave up 4 bases; unmatched junction bases: 9. The germline gives CDR1 SNHLY, CDR2 FYNNEI. The CDR3 sequence is 14 residues long. The chain's CDR3 is CASETGTGIYGYTF. The CDR3 DNA is TGTGCCAGCGAAACCGGGACAGGCATCTATGGCTACACCTTC.

The CDR3 loop reads CASSELGETQYF. CDR3 DNA: TGTGCCAGCAGTGAACTAGGAGAGACCCAGTACTTC. V gene TRBV6-1 combines with J gene TRBJ2-5; D is unresolved. The V gene lost 2 bases and the J gene lost 4 bases, with 5 bases spanning the gap. CDR3 length: 12 residues. The germline V gene encodes CDR1 MNHNS and CDR2 SASEGT.

The V gene is TRBV5-8, the J gene TRBJ1-5; maybe TRBD1 (5 bases). V lost 1 base and J lost 1, with 12 bases in between. The CDR3 is made up of 16 amino acids. Per germline, CDR1 SGHTS and CDR2 YDEGEE. The CDR3 spells CASSLRQGSSNQPQHF. The CDR3 DNA sequence: TGTGCCAGCAGCTTGCGCCAGGGTTCCAGCAATCAGCCCCAGCATTTT.

The chain recombines TRBV5-1 with TRBJ2-1, with 11 bases aligning to TRBD2. From germline, CDR1 is SGHRS and CDR2 YFSETQ. V shed 4 bases, J shed 1 base, and the junction held 7 bases outside the gene matches. CDR3 size: 17 residues. DNA of the CDR3: TGCGCCAGCAGCCCCCTCGTAGCGGGGGGGTCCTACAATGAGCAGTTCTTC. Protein sequence: CASSPLVAGGSYNEQFF.

In its sample, this clone was seen once. For the CDR3, the DNA is TGCGCCAGCAGCGTCGGAGGGGGCGGTCAGCCCCAGCATTTT. This translates into CASSVGGGGQPQHF. The chain has TRBV5-1 and TRBJ1-5; 7 positions match TRBD1. The trim removed 4 bases at V and 6 bases at J, leaving 7 bases unmatched. This CDR3 contains 14 residues. Per germline, CDR1 SGHRS and CDR2 YFSETQ.

The genes are TRBV7-9 and TRBJ2-3; no clear D. The length of the CDR3 is 15 residues. The ends were cut back, 6 bases at V and 0 bases at J, with 13 bases in the middle. Per germline, CDR1 SEHNR and CDR2 FQNEAQ (reference sequence). The CDR3 sequence is CASRPISSSTDTQYF. CDR3 sequence (DNA): TGTGCCAGCAGACCCATAAGCTCTAGCACAGATACGCAGTATTTT.

This chain joins TRBV15 and TRBJ1-1, with 8 bases identical to TRBD1. The CDR3 covers 13 residues. Per germline, CDR1 LNHNV and CDR2 YYDKDF (reference sequence). V was pared by 4 bases and J by 8 bases, with 6 bases of the junction left unmatched. CDR3 region: CATSTDRGREAFF. For the CDR3, the DNA is TGTGCCACCAGCACCGACAGGGGCCGGGAAGCTTTCTTT.

The chain uses TRBV10-3 and TRBJ1-6; unclear D gene. V shed 7 bases and J shed 6 bases, with 13 bases lying between them. CDR1 and CDR2 (germline): ENHRY, SYGVKD. This CDR3 has 14 amino acids. The CDR3 DNA reads TGTGCCATCACTCAACTCCCGTTTAATTCACCCCTCCACTTT. This encodes CAITQLPFNSPLHF.

The chain employs TRBV25-1 and TRBJ1-2; D unclear. The germline V gene encodes CDR1 MGHDK and CDR2 SYGVNS. The CDR3 covers 13 residues. Trimming took off 5 bases at V and 6 bases at J, with 13 bases between the two ends. In DNA, the CDR3 is TGTGCCAGCAGTTCTGACGCTGACGATGGCTACACCTTC. This codes for CASSSDADDGYTF.

For the CDR3, the DNA is TGTGCCAGCTCCCGATGTACAGGGGGCTGCGAGACCCAGTACTTC. Translating it yields CASSRCTGGCETQYF. This chain uses TRBV18 with TRBJ2-5; 9 nucleotides agree with TRBD1. Germline V gives CDR1 KGHSH, CDR2 LQKENI. After removal of 6 bases from V and 5 bases from J, the junction contained 10 bases not matched to a gene. CDR3 length: 15 amino acids.

The CDR3 loop reads CAWSVLGQGGINQPQHF. The CDR3 nucleotides are TGTGCCTGGAGTGTACTGGGGCAGGGAGGGATCAATCAGCCCCAGCATTTT. The chain combines TRBV30 with TRBJ1-5, with D possibly TRBD1 on 5 matching bases. Trimming took 0 bases from V and 3 from J, leaving 18 bases between them. The CDR3 totals 17 residues. In germline, CDR1 is GTSNPN, CDR2 SVGIG (reference sequence). Supplemented by reference TRBV30 and TRBJ1-5, the full variable domain reads SQTIHQWPATLVQPVGSPLSLECTVEGTSNPNLYWYRQAAGRGLQLLFYSVGIGQISSEVPQNLSASRPQDRQFILSSKKLLLSDSGFYLCAWSVLGQGGINQPQHFGDGTRLSIL.

CDR3 bases: TGTGCCAGCTCACCTCCGGACAGGGGGCGGGTGAACACTGAAGCTTTCTTT. This sequence encodes CASSPPDRGRVNTEAFF. The chain links TRBV18 to TRBJ1-1; TRBD1 matches 11 bases. The V gene end was trimmed by 3 bases and the J gene end by 0 bases; junction bases not matched to a gene: 6. The CDR3 has 17 residues. Germline-derived CDR1 and CDR2 are KGHSH and LQKENI.

The J gene is TRBJ2-7, the V gene TRBV7-2, with 10 bases lining up with TRBD1. This CDR3 comprises 16 residues. Trimming at V came to 3 bases and at J to 0 bases, leaving 5 bases not matched to a gene. Germline assignment: CDR1 SGHTA and CDR2 FQGNSA. The DNA for the CDR3 is TGTGCCAGCAGCTTGGGACAGGGGCCGCACTCCTACGAGCAGTACTTC. It specifies CASSLGQGPHSYEQYF.

This clone was seen a single time. The rearrangement joins TRBV7-2 to TRBJ1-3; D might be TRBD1 (6 bases). The germline V and J ends were trimmed by 1 base and 4 bases, with 11 bases remaining between them. The CDR3 loop spans 15 amino acids. The germline gives CDR1 SGHTA, CDR2 FQGNSA. The CDR3, as DNA: TGTGCCAGCAGCTTAGTTCCGACAGGAGGAAACACCATATATTTT. Amino acid sequence: CASSLVPTGGNTIYF.

The rearrangement uses TRBV27 and TRBJ1-1, with 9 bases identical to TRBD1. Germline-derived CDR1 and CDR2 are MNHEY and SMNVEV (reference sequence). The CDR3 spans 15 residues. Losses at the gene ends were 9 bases for V and 1 base for J; bases not matched to a gene: 9. The CDR3 sequence: CASQRQGEPNTEAFF. As DNA, the CDR3 is TGTGCCAGTCAGAGACAGGGGGAACCGAACACTGAAGCTTTCTTT.

This clone appeared a single time. This chain connects TRBV6-1 to TRBJ2-2; 8 bases are a match to TRBD2. Germline loops: CDR1 MNHNS, CDR2 SASEGT. The CDR3 runs 15 residues. The J segment lost 6 bases and the V segment lost 9 bases, leaving 12 bases of the junction unmatched. The CDR3 DNA sequence: TGTGCCAGTCGGACCCGGGGGGGCTGGGCCGGGGAGCTGTTTTTT. This sequence encodes CASRTRGGWAGELFF.